This T cell receptor beta chain was sequenced for a study of cytotoxic CD8 clonotypes in ibrutinib-treated CLL. Study-level background: Productive templates averaged around 250,000 per sample, and productive rearrangements 80,000 to 95,000. Broader study findings: Public clonotypes, rarely seen, contracted or held steady on treatment.

TCR beta libraries used about 1.9 micrograms of genomic DNA from cryopreserved PBMCs. Points on this clone: Its specificity is unknown.

TCRdb's copy holds only in-frame clones and misses some; the assay was immunoSEQ multiplex PCR. The sample has over 110,000 clones; 91% are singletons. The CDR3 contains 14 residues. Trimming took 8 bases from V and 1 from J; bases not matched to a gene: 6. Per germline, CDR1 SGHVS and CDR2 FQNEAQ. The specimen was PBMCs, collected after 12 months of ibrutinib treatment. This clonotype originated in a human donor with chronic lymphocytic leukemia. This chain joins TRBV7-8 and TRBJ2-3; 7 nucleotides line up with TRBD1. The chain's CDR3 is CASSPQGGTDTQYF. In DNA, the CDR3 is TGTGCCAGCTCTCCCCAGGGGGGCACAGATACGCAGTATTTT. Together with reference TRBV7-8 and TRBJ2-3, the CDR3 gives the full variable domain: GAGVSQSPRYKVAKRGQDVALRCDPISGHVSLFWYQQALGQGPEFLTYFQNEAQLDKSGLPSDRFFAERPEGSVSTLKIQRTQQEDSAVYLCASSPQGGTDTQYFGPGTRLTVL.